This TCR beta chain was captured in a study of shared T cell receptors in the human thymus. Trimming removed 7 bases from V and 2 bases from J, with 13 bases in between. Germline-derived CDR1 and CDR2 are LNHDA and SQIVND (reference sequence). The CDR3 sequence is 14 residues long. Produced via immunoSEQ multiplex PCR; TCRdb's table is partial and in-frame only. The sample includes 720,000 or so clones, approximately 85% of them seen just once. These data were also reused for a study on human thymus T cells. As reported in that work: The people who donated were healthy Finnish babies having corrective surgery for congenital heart defects. Resections obtained during corrective heart surgery supplied the thymus tissue. Thymic and blood repertoires seemed to favor certain V and J genes. A high degree of thymic repertoire overlap among unrelated individuals was reported in related research.

The sequencing input was thymocytes. This sequence originates from a girl under three years old with a congenital heart defect. The chain has TRBV19 and TRBJ2-3, with D perhaps matching TRBD1 (6 bases). As DNA, the CDR3 is TGTGCCAGTAACCACAGGGCCGACACAGATACGCAGTATTTT. Translating it yields CASNHRADTDTQYF.